The clone carrying this T cell receptor beta chain was found a few times. Its target is unknown. This sample stems from a study of T cell repertoires in cytomegalovirus infection. Deletions cut 0 bases from V and 3 bases from J, with 8 bases between. CDR1 and CDR2 from the germline V gene are MGHRA and YSYEKL. This CDR3 has 14 amino acids. Broader study findings: The ex vivo response showed dominance by HLA-C-restricted CMV-specific TCR beta clonotypes.

TCRdb re-analysed the reads in MiXCR, keeping a single row per CDR3 protein. The sample has approximately 110,000 distinct CDR3 sequences, about 30% seen once. This clonotype was sampled from a human donor in good health (CMV status not recorded). Some clones in this sample may be carry-over from other donors' samples. The sample was CD8+ T cells from cultured PBMCs, taken from culture after CMV antigen stimulation. The rearrangement uses TRBV4-1 and TRBJ1-1; D possibly corresponds to TRBD1 (6 bases). The CDR3 DNA is TGCGCCAGCAGCCAAGAAAGGGGGTACACTGAAGCTTTCTTT. Its translation: CASSQERGYTEAFF.